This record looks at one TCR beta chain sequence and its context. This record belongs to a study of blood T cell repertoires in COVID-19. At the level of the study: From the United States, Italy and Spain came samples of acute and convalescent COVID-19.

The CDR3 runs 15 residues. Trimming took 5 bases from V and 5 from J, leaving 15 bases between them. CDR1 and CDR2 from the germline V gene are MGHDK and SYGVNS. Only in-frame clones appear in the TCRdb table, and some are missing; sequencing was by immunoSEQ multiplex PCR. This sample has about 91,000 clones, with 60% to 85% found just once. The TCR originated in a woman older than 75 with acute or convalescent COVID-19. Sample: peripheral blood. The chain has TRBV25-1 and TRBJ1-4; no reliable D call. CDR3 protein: CASSHRNRGNEKLFF. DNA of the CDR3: TGTGCCAGCAGTCACCGGAACCGGGGAAATGAAAAACTGTTTTTT.